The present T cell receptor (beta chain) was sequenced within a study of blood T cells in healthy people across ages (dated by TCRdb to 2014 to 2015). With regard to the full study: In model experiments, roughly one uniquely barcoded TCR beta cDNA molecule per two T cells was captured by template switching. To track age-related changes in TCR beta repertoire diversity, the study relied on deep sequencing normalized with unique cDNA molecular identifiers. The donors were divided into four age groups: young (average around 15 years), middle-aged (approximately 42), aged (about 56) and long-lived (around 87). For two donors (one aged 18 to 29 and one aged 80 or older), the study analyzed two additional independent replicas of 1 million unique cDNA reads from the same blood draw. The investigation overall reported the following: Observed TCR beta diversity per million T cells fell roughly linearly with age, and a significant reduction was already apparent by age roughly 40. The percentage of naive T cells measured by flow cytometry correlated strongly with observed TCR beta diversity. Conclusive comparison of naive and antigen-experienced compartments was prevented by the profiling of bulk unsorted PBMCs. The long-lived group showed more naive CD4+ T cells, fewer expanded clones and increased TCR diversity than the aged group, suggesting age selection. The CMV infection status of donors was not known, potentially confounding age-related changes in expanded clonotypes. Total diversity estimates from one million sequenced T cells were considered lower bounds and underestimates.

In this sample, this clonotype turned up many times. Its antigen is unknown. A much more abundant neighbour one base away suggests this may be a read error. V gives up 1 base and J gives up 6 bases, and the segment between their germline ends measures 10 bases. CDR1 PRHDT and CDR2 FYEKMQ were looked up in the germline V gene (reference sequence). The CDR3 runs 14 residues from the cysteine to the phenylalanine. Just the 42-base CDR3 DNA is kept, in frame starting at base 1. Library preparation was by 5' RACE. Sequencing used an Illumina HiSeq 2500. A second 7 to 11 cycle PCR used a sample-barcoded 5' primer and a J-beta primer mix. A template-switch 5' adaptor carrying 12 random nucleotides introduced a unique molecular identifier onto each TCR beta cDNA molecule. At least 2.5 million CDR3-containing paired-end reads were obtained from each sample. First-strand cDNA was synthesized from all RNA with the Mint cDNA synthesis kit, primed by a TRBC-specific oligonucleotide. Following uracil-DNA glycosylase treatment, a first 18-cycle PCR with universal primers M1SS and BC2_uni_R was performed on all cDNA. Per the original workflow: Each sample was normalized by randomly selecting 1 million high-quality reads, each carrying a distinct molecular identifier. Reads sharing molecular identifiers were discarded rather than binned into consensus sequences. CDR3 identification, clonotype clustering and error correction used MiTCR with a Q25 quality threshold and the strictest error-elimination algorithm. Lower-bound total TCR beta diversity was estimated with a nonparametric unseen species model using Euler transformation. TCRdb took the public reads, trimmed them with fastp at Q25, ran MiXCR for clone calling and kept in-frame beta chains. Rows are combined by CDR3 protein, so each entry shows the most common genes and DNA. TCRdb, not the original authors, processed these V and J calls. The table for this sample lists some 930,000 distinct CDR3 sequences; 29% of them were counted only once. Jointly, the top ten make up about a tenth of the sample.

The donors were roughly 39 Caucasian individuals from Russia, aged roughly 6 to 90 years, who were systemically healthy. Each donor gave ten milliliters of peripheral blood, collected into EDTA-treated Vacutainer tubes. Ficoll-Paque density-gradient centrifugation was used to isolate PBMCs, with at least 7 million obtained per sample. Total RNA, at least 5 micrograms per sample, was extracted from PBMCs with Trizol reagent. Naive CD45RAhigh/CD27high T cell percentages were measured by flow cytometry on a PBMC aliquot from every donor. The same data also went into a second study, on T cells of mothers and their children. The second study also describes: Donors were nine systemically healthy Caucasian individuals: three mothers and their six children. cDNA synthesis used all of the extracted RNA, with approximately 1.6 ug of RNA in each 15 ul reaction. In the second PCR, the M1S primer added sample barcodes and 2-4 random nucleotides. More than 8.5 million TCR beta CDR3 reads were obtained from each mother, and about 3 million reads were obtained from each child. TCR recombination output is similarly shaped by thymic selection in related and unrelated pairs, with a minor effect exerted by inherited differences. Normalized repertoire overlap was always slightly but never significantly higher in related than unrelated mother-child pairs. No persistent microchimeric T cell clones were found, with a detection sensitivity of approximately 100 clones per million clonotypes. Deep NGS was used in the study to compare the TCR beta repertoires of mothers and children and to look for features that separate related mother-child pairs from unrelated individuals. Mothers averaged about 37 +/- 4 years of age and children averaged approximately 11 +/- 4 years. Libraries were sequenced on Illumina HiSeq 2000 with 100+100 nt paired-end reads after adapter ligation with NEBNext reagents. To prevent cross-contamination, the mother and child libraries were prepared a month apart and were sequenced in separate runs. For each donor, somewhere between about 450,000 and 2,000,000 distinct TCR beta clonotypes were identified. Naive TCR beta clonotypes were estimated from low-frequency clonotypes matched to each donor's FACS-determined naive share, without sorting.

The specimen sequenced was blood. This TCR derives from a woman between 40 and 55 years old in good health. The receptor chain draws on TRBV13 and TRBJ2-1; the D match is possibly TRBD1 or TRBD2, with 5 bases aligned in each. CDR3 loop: CASSLEGGGNEQFF. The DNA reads TGTGCCAGCAGCTTAGAGGGTGGGGGCAATGAGCAGTTCTTC.